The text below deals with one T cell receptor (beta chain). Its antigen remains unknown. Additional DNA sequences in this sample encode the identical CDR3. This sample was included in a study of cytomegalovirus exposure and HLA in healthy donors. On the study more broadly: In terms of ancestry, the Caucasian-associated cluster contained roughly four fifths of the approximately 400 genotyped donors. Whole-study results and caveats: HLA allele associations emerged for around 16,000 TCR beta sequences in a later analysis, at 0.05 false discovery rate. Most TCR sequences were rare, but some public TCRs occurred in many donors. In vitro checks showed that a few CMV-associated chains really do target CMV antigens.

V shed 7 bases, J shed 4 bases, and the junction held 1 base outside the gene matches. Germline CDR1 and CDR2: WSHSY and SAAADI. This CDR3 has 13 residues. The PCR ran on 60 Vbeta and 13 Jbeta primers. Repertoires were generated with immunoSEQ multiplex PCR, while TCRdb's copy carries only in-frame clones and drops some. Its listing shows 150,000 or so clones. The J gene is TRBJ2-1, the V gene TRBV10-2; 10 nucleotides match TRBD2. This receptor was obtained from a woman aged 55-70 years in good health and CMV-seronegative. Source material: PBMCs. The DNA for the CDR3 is TGCGCCAGCAAAGCGGGAGGGTACAATGAGCAGTTCTTC. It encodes CASKAGGYNEQFF.